This T cell receptor (beta chain) was sequenced in a study of T cells in Graves' hyperthyroidism and ophthalmopathy. RNA transcripts provided the source from which TCR beta CDR3 regions were amplified. RT-PCR in the first round (using the HTBI primer set) targeted the TCR CDR3. MiXCR, run by TCRdb on the multiplex PCR reads, gives a single entry per CDR3 protein. The table lists about 610,000 distinct CDR3 sequences, roughly 16% of them singletons. The CDR3 covers 15 residues. CDR1 is SEHNR, CDR2 FQNEAQ, per germline (reference sequence). The V segment lost 4 bases and the J segment 9 bases; nucleotides outside the gene matches: 11.

The TCR originated in a middle-aged woman with Graves' ophthalmopathy. The chain uses TRBV7-9 and TRBJ2-1; the match to TRBD2 covers 8 bases. The sequenced material came from blood. CDR3 amino acids: CASSSGTSNVGEQFF. In nucleotides, the CDR3 is TGTGCCAGCAGCTCCGGGACTAGTAACGTAGGTGAGCAGTTCTTC.